This TCR beta chain was recovered during a study of cytomegalovirus exposure and HLA in healthy donors. This clone was recorded once. The antigen is not known. Germline-derived CDR1 and CDR2 are KGHSH and LQKENI. This CDR3 region has 13 residues. Between the trimmed V and J ends, which lost 2 bases and 3 bases, there was a span of 7 bases. Study results and limitations: Many donors shared some public TCRs, even though most TCR sequences were rare.

In the PCR, 60 Vbeta and 13 Jbeta primers were used. Some clones are missing from TCRdb's copy, which holds only in-frame ones; the method was immunoSEQ multiplex PCR. Among around 170,000 clones listed, around 82% were seen once. The sequence was obtained from a middle-aged man in good health and CMV-seronegative. The material sequenced was PBMCs. V usage is TRBV18 and J usage is TRBJ1-1; tentatively, D is TRBD1 (5 bases). CDR3 nucleotide sequence: TGTGCCAGCTCACCATTCAGGGACACTGAAGCTTTCTTT. It specifies CASSPFRDTEAFF.